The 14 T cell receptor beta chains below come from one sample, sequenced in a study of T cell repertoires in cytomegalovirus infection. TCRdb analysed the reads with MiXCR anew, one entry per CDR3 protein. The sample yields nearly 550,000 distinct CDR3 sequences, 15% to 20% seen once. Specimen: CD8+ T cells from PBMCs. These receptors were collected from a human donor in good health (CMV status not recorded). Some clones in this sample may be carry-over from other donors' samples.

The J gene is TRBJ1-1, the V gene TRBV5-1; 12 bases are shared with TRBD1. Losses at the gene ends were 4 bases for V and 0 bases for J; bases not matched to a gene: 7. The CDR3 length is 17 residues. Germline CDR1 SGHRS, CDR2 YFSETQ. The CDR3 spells CASSLPGQGAVNTEAFF. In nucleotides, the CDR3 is TGCGCCAGCAGCCTGCCGGGACAGGGGGCCGTGAACACTGAAGCTTTCTTT.

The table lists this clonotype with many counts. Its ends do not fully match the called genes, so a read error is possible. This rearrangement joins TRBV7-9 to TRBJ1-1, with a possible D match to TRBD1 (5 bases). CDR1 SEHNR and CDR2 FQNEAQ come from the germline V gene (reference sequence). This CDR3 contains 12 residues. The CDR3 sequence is CAGRDRNTEAFF. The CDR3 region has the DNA TGTGCCGGCAGAGACAGGAACACTGAAGCTTTCTTT.

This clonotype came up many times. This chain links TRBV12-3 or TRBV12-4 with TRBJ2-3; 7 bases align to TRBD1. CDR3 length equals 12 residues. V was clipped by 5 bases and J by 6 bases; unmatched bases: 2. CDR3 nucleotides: TGTGCCAGCAGTGACAGGGTGGATACGCAGTATTTT. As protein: CASSDRVDTQYF.

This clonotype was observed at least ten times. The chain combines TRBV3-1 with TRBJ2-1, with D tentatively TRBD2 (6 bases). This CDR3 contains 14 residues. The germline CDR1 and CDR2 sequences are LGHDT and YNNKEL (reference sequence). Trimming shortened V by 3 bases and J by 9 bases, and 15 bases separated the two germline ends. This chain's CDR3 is CASSHQLAGPEQFF. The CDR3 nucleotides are TGTGCCAGCAGCCACCAACTAGCAGGGCCTGAGCAGTTCTTC.

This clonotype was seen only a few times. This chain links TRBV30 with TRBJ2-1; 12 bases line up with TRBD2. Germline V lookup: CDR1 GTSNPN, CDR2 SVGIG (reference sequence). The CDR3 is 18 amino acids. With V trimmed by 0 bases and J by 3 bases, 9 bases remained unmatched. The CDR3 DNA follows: TGTGCCTGGAGTGTACTGACTAGCGGGAGAGACCTCTACAATGAGCAGTTCTTC. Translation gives CAWSVLTSGRDLYNEQFF.

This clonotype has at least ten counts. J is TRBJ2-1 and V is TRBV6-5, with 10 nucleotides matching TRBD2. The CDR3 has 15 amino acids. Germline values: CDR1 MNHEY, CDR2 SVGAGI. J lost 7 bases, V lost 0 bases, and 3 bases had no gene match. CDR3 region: CASSYSSSGGNEQFF. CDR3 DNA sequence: TGTGCCAGCAGTTACTCTTCTAGCGGGGGAAATGAGCAGTTCTTC.

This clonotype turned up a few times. CDR3 sequence (DNA): TGCAGTGCTAGAGACCGACAGGCGAGGAATGAAAAACTGTTTTTT. Its translation: CSARDRQARNEKLFF. The chain recombines TRBV20-1 with TRBJ1-4; weak D call: TRBD1 (6 bases). The ends were cut back, 0 bases at V and 5 bases at J, with 13 bases in the middle. CDR1 and CDR2 from the germline V gene are DFQATT and SNEGSKA (reference sequence). The CDR3 spans 15 residues.

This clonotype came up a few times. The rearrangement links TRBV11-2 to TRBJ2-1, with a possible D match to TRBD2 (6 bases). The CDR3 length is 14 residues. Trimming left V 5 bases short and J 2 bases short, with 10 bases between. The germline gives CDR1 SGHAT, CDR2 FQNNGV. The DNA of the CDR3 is TGTGCCAGCAGCCGTCCGGGGGCCTACAATGAGCAGTTCTTC. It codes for CASSRPGAYNEQFF.

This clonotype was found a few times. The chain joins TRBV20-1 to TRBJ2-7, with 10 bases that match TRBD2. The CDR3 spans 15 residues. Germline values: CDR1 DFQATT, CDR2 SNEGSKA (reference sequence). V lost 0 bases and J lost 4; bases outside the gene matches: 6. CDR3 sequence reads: CSARDNGAGGYEQYF. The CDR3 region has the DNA TGCAGTGCTAGAGATAATGGAGCGGGAGGGTACGAGCAGTACTTC.

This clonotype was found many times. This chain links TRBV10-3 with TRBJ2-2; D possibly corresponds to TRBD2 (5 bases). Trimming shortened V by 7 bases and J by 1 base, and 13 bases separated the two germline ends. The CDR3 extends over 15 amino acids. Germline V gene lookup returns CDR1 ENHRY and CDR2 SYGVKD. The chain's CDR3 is CAITPNRENTGELFF. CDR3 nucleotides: TGTGCCATCACCCCTAACCGGGAGAACACCGGGGAGCTGTTTTTT.

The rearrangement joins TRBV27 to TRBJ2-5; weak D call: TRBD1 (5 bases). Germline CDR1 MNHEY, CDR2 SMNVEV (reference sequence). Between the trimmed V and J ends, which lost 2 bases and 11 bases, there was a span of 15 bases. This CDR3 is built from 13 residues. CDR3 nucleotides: TGTGCCAGCAGTTTACAGGGTCAAGAGATTCAGTACTTC. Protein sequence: CASSLQGQEIQYF.

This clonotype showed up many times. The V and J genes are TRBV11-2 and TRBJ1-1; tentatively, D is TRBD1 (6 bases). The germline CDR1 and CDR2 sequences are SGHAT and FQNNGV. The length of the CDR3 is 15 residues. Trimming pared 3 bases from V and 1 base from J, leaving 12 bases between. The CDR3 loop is CASSLWGARNTEAFF. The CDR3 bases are TGTGCCAGCAGCTTGTGGGGGGCCCGGAACACTGAAGCTTTCTTT.

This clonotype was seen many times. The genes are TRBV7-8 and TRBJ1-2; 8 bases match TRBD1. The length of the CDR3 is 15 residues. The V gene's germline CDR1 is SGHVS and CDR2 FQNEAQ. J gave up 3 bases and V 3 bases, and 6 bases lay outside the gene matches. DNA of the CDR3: TGTGCCAGCAGCTTTACAGGGGGAACATACTATGGCTACACCTTC. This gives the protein CASSFTGGTYYGYTF.

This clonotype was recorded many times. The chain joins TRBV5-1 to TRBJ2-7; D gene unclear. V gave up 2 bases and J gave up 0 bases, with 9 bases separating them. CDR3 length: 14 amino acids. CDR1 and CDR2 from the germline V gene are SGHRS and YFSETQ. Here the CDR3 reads CASSFYYNSYEQYF. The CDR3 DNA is TGCGCCAGCAGCTTTTACTACAACTCCTACGAGCAGTACTTC. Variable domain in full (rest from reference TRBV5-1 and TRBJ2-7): KAGVTQTPRYLIKTRGQQVTLSCSPISGHRSVSWYQQTPGQGLQFLFEYFSETQRNKGNFPGRFSGRQFSNSRSEMNVSTLELGDSALYLCASSFYYNSYEQYFGPGTRLTVT.